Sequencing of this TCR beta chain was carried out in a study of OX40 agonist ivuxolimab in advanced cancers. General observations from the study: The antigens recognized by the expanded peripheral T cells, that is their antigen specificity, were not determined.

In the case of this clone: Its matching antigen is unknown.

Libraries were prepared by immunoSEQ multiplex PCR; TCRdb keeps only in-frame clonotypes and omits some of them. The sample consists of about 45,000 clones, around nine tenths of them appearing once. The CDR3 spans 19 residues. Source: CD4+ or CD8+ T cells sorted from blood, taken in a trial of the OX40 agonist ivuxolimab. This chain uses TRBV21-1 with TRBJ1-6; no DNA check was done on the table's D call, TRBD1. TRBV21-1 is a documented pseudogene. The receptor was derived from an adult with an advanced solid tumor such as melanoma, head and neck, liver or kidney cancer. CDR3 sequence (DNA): TGTGCCAGCAGCAAAACCCTATGGACAGTTAGCTCCTATAATTCACCCCTCCACTTT. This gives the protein CASSKTLWTVSSYNSPLHF.